Sequencing of this T cell receptor beta chain was carried out in a study of T cell repertoires in cytomegalovirus infection. To note about this clonotype: Its antigen is not known.

The CDR3 has 15 amino acids. CDR1 SEHNR and CDR2 FQNEAQ come from the germline V gene (reference sequence). Deletions cut 8 bases from V and 5 bases from J, with 20 bases between. Each CDR3 protein gets one entry after TCRdb re-called the reads with MiXCR. This sample yields approximately 1,000,000 distinct CDR3 sequences, of which around 31% are seen a single time; around 15% belongs to the top ten. The sample consisted of cultured CD8+ T cells from PBMCs, taken from culture after CMV antigen stimulation. The rearrangement links TRBV7-9 to TRBJ2-3, with D hard to call. The sequence derives from a human donor in good health (CMV status not recorded). Some clones in this sample may be carry-over from other donors' samples. The CDR3 loop reads CASLPYGPHRDTQYF. CDR3 bases: TGTGCCAGCCTTCCTTATGGCCCGCACAGAGATACGCAGTATTTT.